This T cell receptor beta chain was captured by sequencing in a study of blood T cell repertoires in COVID-19. At the level of the study: Samples taken during acute and convalescent COVID-19 were collected in the United States, Italy and Spain.

Per the study methods: For nucleated cells, counts were estimated from reference gene primer amplification. Profiling relied on immunoSEQ multiplex PCR, and the TCRdb table lists in-frame clones only, not all of them. For V, J and clone size, that table is used; D and trimming come from the DNA. The sample carries some 120,000 clones, 85% to 90% recorded once. This clone was counted between two and nine times. This sequence was found in a man at least 80 years old with active or convalescent COVID-19. The sample was peripheral blood.

The CDR3 DNA reads TGTGCCAGCAGCCCCGCGTTCTCGGGGAGTTCGGATGAGCAGTTCTTC. Translated: CASSPAFSGSSDEQFF. This chain joins TRBV7-3 and TRBJ2-1; D might be TRBD2 (5 bases). This CDR3 has 16 residues. V was shortened by 5 bases and J by 8 bases, with 22 bases between the two germline ends. Germline V gene lookup returns CDR1 SGHTA and CDR2 FQGTGA.